The clone carrying this T cell receptor (beta chain) has ten or more counts. What it binds is unknown. The CDR3 consists of 15 residues. V trimming: 4 bases; J trimming: 0 bases; junction bases outside the gene matches: 7. The V gene's germline CDR1 is SQVTM and CDR2 ANQGSEA. This entry is derived from a study of prognosis after radiotherapy for stage I lung cancer. Study-level background: The tumor diagnosis was squamous cell carcinoma for over 5 patients and adenocarcinoma for approximately 12. Overall study results and limits: The question of whether the expanded TCR clones were tumor-specific was not determined.

No patient had prior chemotherapy, radiotherapy or other malignancies, and all were node-negative on CT and PET/CT. Two-round multiplex PCR, the amplification method, yielded TCR beta CDR3 from genomic DNA. Individual primers that were specific to each TRBV and TRBJ gene served in first-round PCR. TCRdb re-analysed the multiplex PCR reads in MiXCR, keeping a single row per CDR3 protein. The table includes around 15,000 distinct CDR3 sequences, about half detected once. The chain is built from TRBV29-1 and TRBJ2-3; TRBD1 matches 7 bases. The TCR was taken from a donor aged 50 or older with non-small cell lung cancer. The sequenced sample was PBMCs, obtained before or after stereotactic body radiation therapy (not recorded which). The CDR3: CSVGEGGQSTDTQYF. The CDR3 nucleotides are TGCAGCGTTGGAGAAGGGGGCCAGAGCACAGATACGCAGTATTTT.